This entry describes one TCR beta chain. These data are taken from a study of blood T cell dynamics during melanoma immunotherapy. Each bulk PBMC sample had approximately 400 ng DNA loaded. TCRdb keeps only in-frame clones here, not all; method: immunoSEQ multiplex PCR. The profile shows roughly 10,000 clones, approximately 90% of them singletons. Trimming shortened V by 4 bases and J by 2 bases, and 6 bases separated the two germline ends. CDR1 LGHNT and CDR2 FRNRAP come from the germline V gene. The CDR3 covers 13 residues. Specified time point: week 3, after first cycle of checkpoint inhibitor. At 12 weeks after first infusion, RECIST 1.1 defined response for most patients.

The sequences come from blood, collected from a patient treated with checkpoint blockade. The receptor was isolated from a human donor with melanoma. This sequence joins TRBV12-5 and TRBJ1-5; the D is unclear. CDR3 nucleotides: TGTGCTAGTGGTTGGAGGGGCAATCAGCCCCAGCATTTT. Protein: CASGWRGNQPQHF.